Here is one T cell receptor beta chain with its context. The sample belongs to a study of cytomegalovirus exposure and HLA in healthy donors. About the research overall: A prior study identified 110 million or so unique TCR beta sequences from roughly 170 million T cells. Drawn from HLA-typed donors, about 82 million unique TCRs were held in an early data release.

The primer mix had 60 Vbeta and 13 Jbeta primers. The data were produced by immunoSEQ multiplex PCR, yet TCRdb's version contains in-frame clones alone and is incomplete. This table holds nearly 200,000 clones. The ends were cut back, 2 bases at V and 1 base at J, with 5 bases in the middle. CDR1 MNHEY and CDR2 SMNVEV come from the germline V gene (reference sequence). The CDR3 totals 14 residues. The sequence was collected from a boy younger than 18 in good health and CMV-seronegative. The chain combines TRBV27 with TRBJ2-2; D uncertain. The material sequenced was PBMCs. The CDR3 loop is CASSLSENTGELFF. The CDR3 DNA follows: TGTGCCAGCAGTTTAAGCGAGAACACCGGGGAGCTGTTTTTT.